These 26 T cell receptor beta chains were sequenced from one sample in a study of blood T cell repertoires in COVID-19. Measured with immunoSEQ multiplex PCR; TCRdb has only the in-frame clones, and not every one. The sample includes approximately 200,000 clones, more than 75% seen only once; the top ten take around a sixth. Sequenced input: peripheral blood. The receptors originated from an older person with COVID-19, enrolled during active disease.

This clone showed up just once. The chain employs TRBV5-1 and TRBJ2-5; D is ambiguous. Between the trimmed V and J ends, which lost 1 base and 3 bases, there was a span of 4 bases. The CDR3 extends over 12 amino acids. Germline V gene sequence: CDR1 SGHRS, CDR2 YFSETQ. CDR3 DNA: TGCGCCAGCAGCTTGACTAAAGAGACCCAGTACTTC. Protein: CASSLTKETQYF. Together with reference TRBV5-1 and TRBJ2-5, the CDR3 gives the full variable domain: KAGVTQTPRYLIKTRGQQVTLSCSPISGHRSVSWYQQTPGQGLQFLFEYFSETQRNKGNFPGRFSGRQFSNSRSEMNVSTLELGDSALYLCASSLTKETQYFGPGTRLLVL.

This chain links TRBV28 with TRBJ1-1; no definite D call. Per germline, CDR1 MDHEN and CDR2 SYDVKM. The CDR3 is 13 amino acids. The ends were cut back, 6 bases at V and 10 bases at J, with 18 bases in the middle. This CDR3 is CASREVFRSAAFF. The DNA for the CDR3 is TGTGCCAGCAGGGAGGTGTTTAGGTCTGCAGCTTTCTTT.

The chain is built from TRBV4-2 and TRBJ2-7; D might be TRBD2 (7 bases). There are 16 residues in the CDR3. Germline CDR1 and CDR2: LGHNA and YNFKEQ. Trimming removed 4 bases from V and 0 bases from J, with 16 bases in between. The CDR3: CASSPGEGAPSYEQYF. CDR3 bases: TGTGCCAGCAGCCCAGGGGAGGGAGCCCCCTCCTACGAGCAGTACTTC.

The V and J genes are TRBV28 and TRBJ1-1, with TRBD1 matching over 8 bases. Germline V gene data show CDR1 as MDHEN and CDR2 as SYDVKM. The CDR3 runs to 14 residues. The junction had 8 bases not matched to a gene; V was cut back by 5 bases and J by 6 bases. CDR3 coding DNA: TGTGCCAGCAGTGTCCGGGACAGGTACGCTGAAGCTTTCTTT. This translates into CASSVRDRYAEAFF. The full variable domain, in which reference TRBV28 and TRBJ1-1 provide the parts outside the CDR3, is DVKVTQSSRYLVKRTGEKVFLECVQDMDHENMFWYRQDPGLGLRLIYFSYDVKMKEKGDIPEGYSVSREKKERFSLILESASTNQTSMYLCASSVRDRYAEAFFGQGTRLTVV.

CDR3 sequence: CASSHPGSANEQFF. CDR3 DNA: TGTGCCAGCAGCCACCCGGGTAGCGCCAATGAGCAGTTCTTC. The chain couples TRBV7-2 to TRBJ2-1, with D possibly matching TRBD2 (5 bases). CDR3 length: 14 residues. Germline CDR1 reads SGHTA; CDR2 reads FQGNSA. V lost 5 bases to trimming and J lost 6 bases, with 14 bases between them.

This clone was seen just once. The V and J genes are TRBV4-1 and TRBJ2-7; 8 nucleotides align to TRBD2. The CDR3 extends over 16 amino acids. Germline CDR1 and CDR2: MGHRA and YSYEKL. V lost 0 bases, J lost 0 bases, and 4 bases stayed unmatched. CDR3 coding DNA: TGCGCCAGCAGCCAAGAAACTAGCGGCAGCTCCTACGAGCAGTACTTC. It encodes CASSQETSGSSYEQYF.

The chain combines TRBV19 with TRBJ2-5, with TRBD1 matching over 10 bases. The CDR3 sequence is 14 residues long. Germline assignment: CDR1 LNHDA and CDR2 SQIVND (reference sequence). V was clipped by 4 bases and J by 4 bases; unmatched bases: 3. The CDR3 DNA reads as TGTGCCAGTAGTAGACAGGGGGCCGGAGAGACCCAGTACTTC. It is translated as CASSRQGAGETQYF.

The genes are TRBV7-6 and TRBJ2-7, with 7 bases fitting TRBD2. This CDR3 spans 17 amino acids. Germline assignment: CDR1 SGHVS and CDR2 FNYEAQ. V was clipped by 0 bases and J by 2 bases; unmatched bases: 10. The CDR3: CASSLAPQTSPPYEQYF. The DNA of the CDR3 is TGTGCCAGCAGCTTAGCCCCCCAGACTAGCCCGCCCTACGAGCAGTACTTC. The complete variable domain, with remaining parts taken from reference TRBV7-6 and TRBJ2-7, reads GAGVSQSPRYKVTKRGQDVALRCDPISGHVSLYWYRQALGQGPEFLTYFNYEAQQDKSGLPNDRFSAERPEGSISTLTIQRTEQRDSAMYRCASSLAPQTSPPYEQYFGPGTRLTVT.

V gene TRBV19 combines with J gene TRBJ1-1, with TRBD1 matching 10 bases. The CDR3 sequence is 15 residues long. The V gene end was trimmed by 0 bases and the J gene end by 5 bases; junction bases not matched to a gene: 3. The germline V gene has CDR1 LNHDA and CDR2 SQIVND (reference sequence). For the CDR3, the DNA is TGTGCCAGTAGTATAGAGGGGACAGGGGCTACTGAAGCTTTCTTT. It translates to CASSIEGTGATEAFF.

This chain joins TRBV18 and TRBJ2-7; 7 nucleotides match TRBD1. This CDR3 has 13 residues. The germline V gene has CDR1 KGHSH and CDR2 LQKENI. V trimming: 5 bases; J trimming: 3 bases; junction bases outside the gene matches: 4. The CDR3, as DNA: TGTGCCAGCTCAACGACAGGGCTCTACGAGCAGTACTTC. This encodes CASSTTGLYEQYF.

To note about this clone: Other DNA sequences in the sample encode the same CDR3. The V and J genes are TRBV12-3 or TRBV12-4 and TRBJ1-2; D ambiguous. CDR3 length equals 12 residues. Trimming shortened V by 3 bases and J by 1 base, and 3 bases separated the two germline ends. CDR3 region: CASSFGNYGYTF. CDR3 DNA sequence: TGTGCCAGCAGTTTCGGTAACTATGGCTACACCTTC.

This chain uses TRBV6-1 with TRBJ2-1, with 7 bases lining up with TRBD2. CDR3 length equals 16 residues. Trimming removed 1 base from V and 2 bases from J; junction bases left unmatched: 5. Germline values: CDR1 MNHNS, CDR2 SASEGT. The CDR3: CASSEVPAGPYNEQFF. The CDR3 bases are TGTGCCAGCAGTGAAGTACCAGCGGGACCCTACAATGAGCAGTTCTTC.

DNA of the CDR3: TGCGCCAGCAGCCAAGAAGGGGCCCAGGAAGCTTTCTTT. Residues: CASSQEGAQEAFF. V is TRBV4-3 and J is TRBJ1-1; possibly TRBD1 for D (5 bases). The V gene's germline CDR1 is LGHNA and CDR2 YSLEER. Trimming removed 0 bases from V and 8 bases from J, with 10 bases in between. The CDR3 totals 13 residues.

This clone has only one observation. V is TRBV9 and J is TRBJ2-2; D ambiguous. The CDR3 runs 15 residues. Germline assignment: CDR1 SGDLS and CDR2 YYNGEE. V was shortened by 5 bases and J by 0 bases, with 11 bases between the two germline ends. The CDR3 nucleotides are TGTGCCAGCAGTGGAACTCTAGCGAACACCGGGGAGCTGTTTTTT. Protein product: CASSGTLANTGELFF.

The chain recombines TRBV15 with TRBJ1-5; D ambiguous. The CDR3 extends over 16 amino acids. Trimming took 0 bases from V and 3 from J, leaving 12 bases between them. Germline V gene lookup returns CDR1 LNHNV and CDR2 YYDKDF (reference sequence). CDR3 loop: CATSREGPRNNQPQHF. The CDR3 DNA reads TGTGCCACCAGCAGAGAGGGCCCTCGAAACAATCAGCCCCAGCATTTT.

V is TRBV6-4 and J is TRBJ2-7; 8 nucleotides match TRBD2. This CDR3 spans 14 amino acids. Trimming removed 8 bases from V and 2 bases from J; junction bases left unmatched: 8. CDR1 and CDR2 from the germline V gene are MRHNA and SNTAGT. CDR3 DNA: TGTGCCAGCGTCAAGCGGGAGTGCGCCTACGAGCAGTACTTC. The encoded protein is CASVKRECAYEQYF.

V and J are TRBV3-1 (or the pseudogene TRBV3-2) and TRBJ1-6; possibly TRBD1 for D (6 bases). CDR1 LGHDT and CDR2 YNNKEL come from the germline V gene (reference sequence). CDR3 length equals 16 residues. Trimming pared 0 bases from V and 7 bases from J, leaving 13 bases between. The CDR3 nucleotides read TGTGCCAGCAGCCAAGATCATAGGGGGAAGAATTCACCCCTCCACTTT. Its protein is CASSQDHRGKNSPLHF.

The chain joins TRBV7-2 to TRBJ2-7; 11 positions match TRBD2. Germline V gene sequence: CDR1 SGHTA, CDR2 FQGNSA. The CDR3 totals 14 residues. The ends lost 6 bases at V and 3 bases at J; junction bases unmatched: 4. This CDR3 reads CASRVGTSGYEQYF. In DNA, the CDR3 is TGTGCCAGCAGAGTGGGGACTAGCGGCTACGAGCAGTACTTC.

This chain connects TRBV19 to TRBJ1-2; 10 positions match TRBD1. The CDR3 has 15 residues. The germline gives CDR1 LNHDA, CDR2 SQIVND (reference sequence). Trimming removed 5 bases from V and 3 bases from J; junction bases left unmatched: 6. The CDR3 DNA reads as TGTGCCAGTAGTCCGCCGACAGGGGGCTACTATGGCTACACCTTC. Its translation: CASSPPTGGYYGYTF.

This clone has more than one count but fewer than ten. The rearrangement links TRBV4-3 to TRBJ1-5, with D perhaps TRBD1 (5 bases). CDR1 and CDR2 (germline): LGHNA, YSLEER. The V gene lost 1 base and the J gene lost 6 bases, with 13 bases spanning the gap. The CDR3 has 15 residues. The DNA of the CDR3 is TGCGCCAGCAGCCAAGCTCCAGGGCTCTCTCAGCCCCAGCATTTT. Amino acid sequence: CASSQAPGLSQPQHF.

The rearrangement joins TRBV24-1 to TRBJ2-7, with 9 bases that match TRBD1. Germline V gene data show CDR1 as KGHDR and CDR2 as SFDVKD. The CDR3 length is 15 residues. Trimming removed 3 bases from V and 3 bases from J; junction bases left unmatched: 5. The chain's CDR3 is CATSDPGTGIYEQYF. Here the CDR3 DNA reads TGTGCCACCAGTGATCCCGGGACAGGGATCTACGAGCAGTACTTC.

CDR3 DNA sequence: TGTGCCAGCAGTCGGGGTACGAACACCGGGGAGCTGTTTTTT. Translation gives CASSRGTNTGELFF. This chain joins TRBV7-2 and TRBJ2-2; TRBD2 is a possible D gene (5 bases). Trimming removed 6 bases at V and 0 bases at J, with 8 bases between. Germline values: CDR1 SGHTA, CDR2 FQGNSA. The CDR3 consists of 14 residues.

This chain uses TRBV5-6 with TRBJ2-5; D remains unclear. CDR3 size: 14 residues. The V gene lost 4 bases and the J gene lost 5 bases, with 15 bases spanning the gap. The germline V gene has CDR1 SGHDT and CDR2 YYEEEE. The CDR3, as DNA: TGTGCCAGCAGCGCCGTCGGTTATCGGGAGACCCAGTACTTC. Amino acid sequence: CASSAVGYRETQYF.

This sequence joins TRBV7-6 and TRBJ2-5; 7 nucleotides align to TRBD2. The CDR3 runs to 15 residues. V dropped 0 bases and J dropped 2; count of bases not matched to a gene: 3. Germline values: CDR1 SGHVS, CDR2 FNYEAQ. For the CDR3, the DNA is TGTGCCAGCAGCTTAGCCGGGGGGTATCAAGAGACCCAGTACTTC. Its protein product is CASSLAGGYQETQYF.

This rearrangement joins TRBV7-8 to TRBJ1-5, with 7 bases aligning to TRBD1. V gave up 2 bases and J gave up 5 bases; unmatched junction bases: 0. The CDR3 runs 13 residues. Germline CDR1 reads SGHVS; CDR2 reads FQNEAQ. CDR3 residues: CASSLQGDQPQHF. The DNA for the CDR3 is TGTGCCAGCAGCTTACAGGGGGATCAGCCCCAGCATTTT.

This chain links TRBV3-1 (or the pseudogene TRBV3-2) with TRBJ2-5; 8 positions match TRBD2. The J segment lost 4 bases and the V segment lost 4 bases, leaving 11 bases of the junction unmatched. Germline CDR1 is LGHDT and CDR2 is YNNKEL (reference sequence). The CDR3 has 16 residues. CDR3 nucleotides: TGTGCCAGCAGCCTACGGACTAGCCCCGCTGCAGAGACCCAGTACTTC. Its translation is CASSLRTSPAAETQYF.